The clone carrying this T cell receptor beta chain occurred a few times. This entry is derived from a study of blood T cell repertoires in COVID-19. The overall study: Spain, Italy and the United States supplied samples that represented acute and convalescent COVID-19. In each case, the material was cDNA or gDNA derived from T cells, B-cell-depleted T cells, or PBMCs.

This CDR3 is built from 14 residues. The V segment lost 2 bases and the J segment 3 bases; nucleotides outside the gene matches: 6. The V gene's germline CDR1 is GTSNPN and CDR2 SVGIG (reference sequence). As handled by the study authors: Nucleated cell number was recorded as an estimate derived from reference gene primer amplification. TCRdb's copy holds only in-frame clones and misses some; the assay was immunoSEQ multiplex PCR. That table gives V, J and clone size, and the DNA gave D and trimming. The sample includes about 99,000 clones, 91% of them seen just once. This TCR was recovered from a human donor in a cohort sampled during active COVID-19. The rearrangement links TRBV30 to TRBJ2-7; 8 bases are shared with TRBD1. The sequenced sample was peripheral blood. The CDR3 DNA sequence: TGTGCCTGGAGTCCCCGGACAGGGCTCTACGAGCAGTACTTC. Encoded protein: CAWSPRTGLYEQYF.